These 9 T cell receptor beta chains share one sample of origin, sequenced in a study of blood T cell repertoires in COVID-19. Using immunoSEQ multiplex PCR, the repertoire was profiled, and TCRdb retains in-frame clones only, with some absent. The data show about 89,000 clones, 60% to 85% seen once. The specimen was peripheral blood. The origin of the receptors is a human donor in a cohort sampled during active COVID-19.

V usage is TRBV3-1 (or the pseudogene TRBV3-2) and J usage is TRBJ2-7; D remains ambiguous. Trimming cost V 0 bases and J 0 bases, with 15 bases left between them. This CDR3 is 17 amino acids long. Germline V gene lookup returns CDR1 LGHDT and CDR2 YNNKEL (reference sequence). CDR3 sequence (DNA): TGTGCCAGCAGCCAAGAAAGGTCGTGGCGCGGCTCCTACGAGCAGTACTTC. This gives the protein CASSQERSWRGSYEQYF.

This chain links TRBV6-5 with TRBJ2-1; no reliable D call. The CDR3 length is 15 residues. Germline V gene data show CDR1 as MNHEY and CDR2 as SVGAGI. V lost 0 bases and J lost 4, with 10 bases in between. CDR3 in DNA: TGTGCCAGCAGTTACTCTCGTCAGTCGTACAATGAGCAGTTCTTC. This translates into CASSYSRQSYNEQFF.

The chain joins TRBV3-1 (or the pseudogene TRBV3-2) to TRBJ1-4; TRBD1 agrees at 11 bases. Per the germline V gene, CDR1 is LGHDT and CDR2 is YNNKEL (reference sequence). The CDR3 extends over 14 amino acids. The V segment lost 4 bases and the J segment 8 bases; nucleotides outside the gene matches: 3. As DNA, the CDR3 is TGTGCCAGCAGCCGGGACAGGGGGGAAGAAAAACTGTTTTTT. It encodes CASSRDRGEEKLFF.

CDR3: CASSSGVAGYTF. DNA for the CDR3: TGTGCCAGCAGCTCAGGGGTAGCCGGCTACACCTTC. The chain recombines TRBV7-2 with TRBJ1-2; D perhaps matches TRBD1 (6 bases). CDR3 size: 12 residues. Deletions cut 4 bases from V and 8 bases from J, with 11 bases between. The V gene's germline CDR1 is SGHTA and CDR2 FQGNSA.

The chain couples TRBV6-5 to TRBJ2-1, with TRBD2 matching over 13 bases. V shed 5 bases and J 10 bases; nucleotides not matched to a gene: 8. The CDR3 is 15 amino acids. CDR1 and CDR2 (germline): MNHEY, SVGAGI. The CDR3 loop reads CASSHVGLAGEEQFF. CDR3 DNA: TGTGCCAGCAGTCACGTCGGACTAGCGGGGGAAGAGCAGTTCTTC.

This rearrangement joins TRBV18 to TRBJ2-1, with a possible D match to TRBD1 (6 bases). Trimming left V 1 base short and J 4 bases short, with 17 bases between. This CDR3 comprises 17 residues. Germline loops: CDR1 KGHSH, CDR2 LQKENI. CDR3 nucleotide sequence: TGTGCCAGCTCACCACTTGACAGGTCAAATTTATACAATGAGCAGTTCTTC. As protein: CASSPLDRSNLYNEQFF.

V gene TRBV10-3 combines with J gene TRBJ1-1; D call uncertain. The germline V gene encodes CDR1 ENHRY and CDR2 SYGVKD. Trimming cost V 4 bases and J 8 bases, with 11 bases left between them. This CDR3 has 12 amino acids. CDR3 sequence reads: CAISGGVREAFF. The CDR3, as DNA: TGTGCCATCAGTGGGGGAGTTCGCGAAGCTTTCTTT.

The CDR3 nucleotides read TGTGCCAGCAGCGTAGGTGCGGGTGGGGCCTACGAGCAGTACTTC. As protein: CASSVGAGGAYEQYF. The chain joins TRBV9 to TRBJ2-7; D is perhaps TRBD2 (5 bases). Germline V gives CDR1 SGDLS, CDR2 YYNGEE. The CDR3 runs 15 residues. V lost 0 bases and J lost 2, with 12 bases in between.

The chain employs TRBV28 and TRBJ2-7; a weak D match, TRBD2 (6 bases). Trimming removed 6 bases at V and 4 bases at J, with 19 bases between. CDR1 is MDHEN and CDR2 is SYDVKM in the germline V gene. The CDR3 length is 15 residues. The DNA of the CDR3 is TGTGCCAGCAGCCCCGGGGGATTGGAGAAATACGAGCAGTACTTC. Its protein product is CASSPGGLEKYEQYF.